The T cell receptor beta chain described here comes from a study of T cells in Graves' hyperthyroidism and ophthalmopathy. V was trimmed by 4 bases and J by 0 bases, leaving 11 bases between them. The CDR3 loop spans 14 amino acids. Germline V CDR1 and CDR2: SGHDT, YYEEEE. Using RNA transcripts as the source, TCR beta CDR3 regions were amplified. The HTBI set primed first-round TCR CDR3 RT-PCR. TCRdb reanalysed the multiplex PCR reads using MiXCR and keeps one entry per CDR3 protein. The table records 300,000 or so distinct CDR3 sequences, about 18% of them present only once. The sample comprised blood. This receptor was identified in a woman in her sixties or seventies with Graves' ophthalmopathy. This chain connects TRBV5-6 to TRBJ2-7; no reliable D call. CDR3 amino acids: CASSLPTRSYEQYF. The DNA of the CDR3 is TGTGCCAGCAGCCTTCCGACTCGCTCCTACGAGCAGTACTTC.